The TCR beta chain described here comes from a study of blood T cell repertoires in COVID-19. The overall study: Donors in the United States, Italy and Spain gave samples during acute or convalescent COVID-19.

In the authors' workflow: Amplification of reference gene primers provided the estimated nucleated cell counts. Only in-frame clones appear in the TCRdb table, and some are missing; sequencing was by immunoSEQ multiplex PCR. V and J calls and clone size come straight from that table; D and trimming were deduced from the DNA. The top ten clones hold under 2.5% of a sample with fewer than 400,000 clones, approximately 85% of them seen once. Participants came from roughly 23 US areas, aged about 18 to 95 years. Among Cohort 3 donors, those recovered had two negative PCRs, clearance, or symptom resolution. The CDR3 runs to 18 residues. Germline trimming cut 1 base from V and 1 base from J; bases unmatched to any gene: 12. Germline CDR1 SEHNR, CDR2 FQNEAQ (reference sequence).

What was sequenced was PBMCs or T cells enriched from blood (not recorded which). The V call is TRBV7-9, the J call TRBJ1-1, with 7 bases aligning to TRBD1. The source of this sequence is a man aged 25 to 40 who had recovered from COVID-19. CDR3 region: CASSLGQPRGGKNTEAFF. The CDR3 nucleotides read TGTGCCAGCAGCTTAGGCCAACCCCGAGGGGGCAAGAACACTGAAGCTTTCTTT.